This T cell receptor beta chain was captured in a study of T cells in Graves' hyperthyroidism and ophthalmopathy. Study details: Peripheral blood specimens were obtained at initial diagnosis, prior to any treatment. Study results and limitations: Stable hyperthyroidism and ophthalmopathy were separated using 13 V-J signatures. Most thyroid clonotypes with frequency above 0.001 were detected in blood.

This clonotype was seen repeatedly, ten times or more. What it binds is unknown. Graves' hyperthyroidism is called stable when ophthalmopathy does not progress within 18 months. The junction had 25 bases not matched to a gene; V was cut back by 2 bases and J by 2 bases. CDR3 length: 22 residues. Germline lookup yields CDR1 MDHEN and CDR2 SYDVKM. There were TCR beta CDR3 regions amplified from RNA transcripts. First-round RT-PCR targeting the TCR CDR3 was performed with the HTBI primer set. Using its own MiXCR run on the multiplex PCR reads, TCRdb lists one record per CDR3 protein. Of approximately 600,000 distinct CDR3 sequences detected, roughly 17% appear once; the ten largest clones hold 3.5% to 4%.

This receptor was taken from a woman younger than 45 with Graves' hyperthyroidism. The chain combines TRBV28 with TRBJ2-7, with 9 bases aligning to TRBD2. What was sequenced was blood. CDR3 in amino acids: CASSLPPLWPAGGRKRTYEQYF. CDR3 DNA sequence: TGTGCCAGCAGTTTACCCCCCCTTTGGCCAGCGGGAGGCCGGAAGAGAACCTACGAGCAGTACTTC. Full variable domain (rest looked up from reference TRBV28 and TRBJ2-7): DVKVTQSSRYLVKRTGEKVFLECVQDMDHENMFWYRQDPGLGLRLIYFSYDVKMKEKGDIPEGYSVSREKKERFSLILESASTNQTSMYLCASSLPPLWPAGGRKRTYEQYFGPGTRLTVT.